The 15 T cell receptor beta chains presented below share a single source sample, sequenced in a study of cytomegalovirus exposure and HLA in healthy donors. The PCR used 60 Vbeta and 13 Jbeta primers. Repertoires were generated with immunoSEQ multiplex PCR, while TCRdb's copy carries only in-frame clones and drops some. The data contain tens of thousands of clones, around 80% of them singletons. Material: PBMCs. These receptors were obtained from a male donor in good health and CMV-seropositive.

This chain joins TRBV18 and TRBJ2-1; 8 positions agree with TRBD2. V lost 0 bases and J lost 6; bases outside the gene matches: 7. This CDR3 is 16 amino acids long. The germline V gene encodes CDR1 KGHSH and CDR2 LQKENI. CDR3 sequence reads: CASSPPGGRPTNEQFF. The CDR3 nucleotides are TGTGCCAGCTCACCACCGGGCGGGAGGCCCACCAATGAGCAGTTCTTC.

The chain joins TRBV19 to TRBJ2-2; D uncertain. Germline-derived CDR1 and CDR2 are LNHDA and SQIVND (reference sequence). V lost 3 bases, J lost 4 bases, and 9 bases lay in between. This CDR3 region has 14 residues. The CDR3 nucleotides read TGTGCCAGTAGTATCCCCGGCGGCACCGGGGAGCTGTTTTTT. Its protein is CASSIPGGTGELFF.

The J gene is TRBJ2-7, the V gene TRBV13; 14 bases are a match to TRBD2. This CDR3 spans 15 amino acids. Germline CDR1 reads PRHDT; CDR2 reads FYEKMQ (reference sequence). V trimming: 7 bases; J trimming: 7 bases; junction bases outside the gene matches: 9. CDR3 loop: CASILGLAGDREQYF. The CDR3 nucleotides are TGTGCCAGCATCCTGGGACTAGCGGGAGACAGGGAGCAGTACTTC.

The chain links TRBV6-6 to TRBJ1-2; D gene unclear. The CDR3 is made up of 13 amino acids. CDR1 and CDR2 from the germline V gene are MNHNY and SVGAGI (reference sequence). V lost 6 bases and J lost 4, with 12 bases in between. CDR3 DNA: TGTGCCAGCAGGACCATAGGGAGCTATGGCTACACCTTC. Amino acid sequence: CASRTIGSYGYTF.

DNA for the CDR3: TGCGCCAGCAGCTTTGACAGGGACGGGGATGAGCAGTTCTTC. It translates to CASSFDRDGDEQFF. V is TRBV5-1 and J is TRBJ2-1; TRBD1 aligns across 7 bases. V dropped 2 bases and J dropped 8; count of bases not matched to a gene: 7. The germline V gene has CDR1 SGHRS and CDR2 YFSETQ. The CDR3 consists of 14 residues.

The chain has TRBV5-4 and TRBJ2-7; D perhaps matches TRBD1 (6 bases). Germline lookup yields CDR1 SGHNT and CDR2 YYREEE (reference sequence). The V and J ends lost 4 bases and 6 bases respectively, with 17 bases between them. This CDR3 is 14 amino acids long. The CDR3 here is CASSPRGTSGEQYF. The CDR3 DNA reads as TGTGCCAGCAGCCCACGAGGGACATCTGGCGAGCAGTACTTC.

V gene TRBV6-1 combines with J gene TRBJ1-3, with 7 bases fitting TRBD1. In germline, CDR1 is MNHNS, CDR2 SASEGT. V was clipped by 6 bases and J by 3 bases; unmatched bases: 5. The CDR3 is made up of 14 amino acids. CDR3 loop: CASSRQGSGNTIYF. DNA of the CDR3: TGTGCCAGCAGCCGACAGGGCAGTGGAAACACCATATATTTT.

The chain links TRBV7-2 to TRBJ2-1, with unresolved D. This CDR3 comprises 13 residues. V was shortened by 1 base and J by 5 bases, with 6 bases between the two germline ends. CDR1 and CDR2 from the germline V gene are SGHTA and FQGNSA. CDR3 protein: CASSLVSHNEQFF. In DNA form, the CDR3 reads TGTGCCAGCAGCTTAGTTAGCCACAATGAGCAGTTCTTC.

The sample holds a few counts of this clone. The chain has TRBV2 and TRBJ1-4, with D unresolved. The CDR3 totals 17 residues. Trimming took off 3 bases at V and 8 bases at J, with 22 bases between the two ends. Germline V gene data show CDR1 as SNHLY and CDR2 as FYNNEI. As DNA, the CDR3 is TGTGCCAGCAGTGATAATACCTGGGAGGTTGTGCGGGAAAAACTGTTTTTT. Translating gives CASSDNTWEVVREKLFF.

The J gene is TRBJ1-5, the V gene TRBV7-2, with a possible D match to TRBD1 (6 bases). The CDR3 sequence is 14 residues long. Trimming removed 4 bases from V and 4 bases from J, with 11 bases in between. Germline V CDR1 and CDR2: SGHTA, FQGNSA. The CDR3 sequence is CASSSTGHNQPQHF. Written as DNA, the CDR3 is TGTGCCAGCAGCTCGACAGGACATAATCAGCCCCAGCATTTT.

V and J are TRBV19 and TRBJ2-1; 16 nucleotides match TRBD2. After removal of 5 bases from V and 12 bases from J, the junction contained 10 bases not matched to a gene. Germline values: CDR1 LNHDA, CDR2 SQIVND (reference sequence). This CDR3 contains 16 residues. CDR3 sequence (DNA): TGTGCCAGTAGTCCTCCGGGACTAGCGGGAGGGACGGGGCAGTTCTTC. It is translated as CASSPPGLAGGTGQFF.

This clone showed up just once. This chain links TRBV7-2 with TRBJ2-3; TRBD2 aligns across 16 bases. The CDR3 spans 19 residues. Germline CDR1 and CDR2: SGHTA and FQGNSA. The ends lost 2 bases at V and 6 bases at J; junction bases unmatched: 11. In DNA form, the CDR3 reads TGTGCCAGCAGCTTACGTCCCGGGACTAGCGGGAGGGCCTACGATACGCAGTATTTT. Translating gives CASSLRPGTSGRAYDTQYF.

For this clone: Compared with germline, one end of the junction differs, possibly owing to a read error. The chain is built from TRBV7-9 and TRBJ2-1, with 7 bases identical to TRBD2. The CDR3 covers 18 residues. From germline, CDR1 is SEHNR and CDR2 FQNEAQ (reference sequence). This CDR3 reads CAISPRRLAPNSYNEQFF. The CDR3 DNA reads TGTGCCATCAGCCCAAGACGACTAGCTCCCAATTCCTACAATGAGCAGTTCTTC.

V gene TRBV5-1 combines with J gene TRBJ2-7; 7 bases line up with TRBD1. The germline V gene has CDR1 SGHRS and CDR2 YFSETQ. J gave up 6 bases and V 5 bases, and 14 bases lay outside the gene matches. The CDR3 contains 15 residues. The CDR3 DNA sequence: TGCGCCAGCAGTCAGTTATCCGGGACAGAAACCGAGCAGTACTTC. Encoded protein: CASSQLSGTETEQYF.

The rearrangement links TRBV7-2 to TRBJ2-7; D remains unclear. Trimming removed 0 bases at V and 6 bases at J, with 9 bases between. This CDR3 has 13 amino acids. The germline gives CDR1 SGHTA, CDR2 FQGNSA. CDR3 sequence reads: CASSLAVSFEQYF. CDR3 sequence (DNA): TGTGCCAGCAGCTTAGCGGTGAGCTTCGAGCAGTACTTC.